The clone carrying this T cell receptor beta chain was seen only once. Its antigen remains unknown. This entry is derived from a study of shared clonotypes between healthy human individuals. Regarding the study as a whole: Unshared clonotypes carried lower generation probabilities than those common to all four donors. Larger richness was generally estimated for naive than memory subsets. Among a few donors, about 5% of naive CD4 clonotypes were found in common.

The table came from immunoSEQ multiplex PCR; TCRdb's copy has only in-frame clones and leaves some out. The table lists millions of clones, over 85% of them singletons. The ends lost 6 bases at V and 4 bases at J; junction bases unmatched: 20. Germline CDR1 SQVTM, CDR2 ANQGSEA. This CDR3 has 18 amino acids. The sequencing input was naive CD4+ T cells sorted from blood. The sample's subset: CD45RA+ positively selected. The clonotype originates from a man between 18 and 35 years old in good health. The V and J genes are TRBV29-1 and TRBJ2-1; 8 positions agree with TRBD2. The chain's CDR3 is CSVIIGGEIRIRYNEQFF. CDR3 coding DNA: TGCAGCGTCATAATCGGGGGGGAAATCCGTATACGTTACAATGAGCAGTTCTTC.